These T cell receptor beta chains were read from a single sample in a study of CD8 T cells in ankylosing spondylitis. TCRdb independently ran MiXCR on the 5' RACE reads; one entry per CDR3 protein. The sample has approximately 30,000 distinct CDR3 sequences, 5.5% to 8% seen once. The specimen was blood, either unsorted or a sorted T cell fraction (not recorded which). Receptors were obtained from a male donor with ankylosing spondylitis or in good health (not recorded which). Each CDR3 is given with its conserved first and last residue. A D gene is named only where the DNA matches it firmly. Clone size appears in some rows only: once, few, many, or a class for an expanded clone.

j_call,v_call,cdr3_length,d_call,clone_size,cdr3_aa,cdr3_nt
TRBJ2-7,TRBV27,15,.,many,CASSLMFPTPYEQYF,TGTGCCAGCAGTTTAATGTTCCCCACCCCCTACGAGCAGTACTTC
TRBJ2-1,TRBV20-1,14,.,many,CSASAEVPYNEQFF,TGCAGTGCTAGTGCGGAGGTCCCCTACAATGAGCAGTTCTTC
TRBJ2-5,TRBV5-1,14,TRBD1,few,CASSAGTAQETQYF,TGCGCCAGCAGCGCTGGGACAGCTCAAGAGACCCAGTACTTC
TRBJ1-2,TRBV12-3/TRBV12-4,11,TRBD1,many,CASRQGSGYTF,TGTGCCAGCAGACAGGGGAGCGGCTACACCTTC
TRBJ2-1,TRBV5-1,13,.,many,CASSRGVSDFGFF,TGCGCCAGCAGCCGGGGCGTTTCGGACTTCGGGTTCTTC
TRBJ1-1,TRBV20-1,12,.,many,CSASGGNTEAFF,TGCAGTGCGTCCGGGGGGAACACTGAAGCTTTCTTT
TRBJ1-1,TRBV20-1,14,TRBD1,.,CSASHRDRGTEAFF,TGCAGTGCTAGTCACCGGGACAGGGGTACTGAAGCTTTCTTT
TRBJ1-2,TRBV3-1,15,.,.,CASSQARWDDYGYTF,TGTGCCAGCAGCCAAGCCAGGTGGGATGACTATGGCTACACCTTC
TRBJ2-7,TRBV12-3/TRBV12-4,16,TRBD2,many,CASTLGLAGTSYEQYF,TGTGCCAGCACCCTGGGGCTAGCGGGAACCTCCTACGAGCAGTACTTC
TRBJ1-2,TRBV3-1,13,TRBD1,many,CASSQDRGRGYTF,TGTGCCAGCAGCCAAGACAGGGGGCGAGGCTACACCTTC
TRBJ2-1,TRBV2,13,TRBD2,many,CASKGLAGNEQFF,TGTGCCAGCAAAGGACTAGCGGGCAATGAGCAGTTCTTC
TRBJ1-5,TRBV20-1,13,TRBD1,.,CSATGTGTGPQHF,TGCAGTGCCACCGGGACAGGGACAGGGCCCCAGCATTTT
TRBJ2-7,TRBV5-3,13,TRBD2,.,CARSPGTSYEQYF,TGTGCCAGGAGCCCTGGGACTAGCTACGAGCAGTACTTC
TRBJ2-4,TRBV10-3,11,.,many,CAIGSGNIQYF,TGTGCCATCGGGAGTGGGAACATTCAGTACTTC
TRBJ2-1,TRBV18,15,TRBD1,many,CASSRDRGVYNEQFF,TGTGCCAGCTCACGGGACAGGGGCGTCTACAATGAGCAGTTCTTC
TRBJ2-7,TRBV7-6,16,TRBD2,many,CASSSGRTSGVYEQYF,TGTGCCAGCAGCTCCGGAAGGACTAGCGGTGTCTACGAGCAGTACTTC
TRBJ1-2,TRBV5-1,15,.,many,CASSPGPDGGYGYTF,TGCGCCAGCAGCCCGGGACCCGACGGTGGCTATGGCTACACCTTC
TRBJ2-1,TRBV20-1,15,.,many,CSARGLAGSYNEQFF,TGCAGTGCTAGGGGTCTAGCAGGCTCCTACAATGAGCAGTTCTTC
TRBJ2-2,TRBV11-2,18,.,.,CASSVGTTGIRDTGELFF,TGTGCCAGCAGCGTTGGGACTACAGGGATCCGTGACACCGGGGAGCTGTTTTTT
TRBJ2-4,TRBV19,19,.,many,CASSTNGRSLYPPRAIQYF,TGTGCCAGTAGTACCAACGGTCGATCTTTATACCCACCAAGAGCCATTCAGTACTTC
TRBJ2-1,TRBV7-3,13,.,medium-sized,CASSPGSYNEQFF,TGTGCCAGCAGCCCCGGGTCCTACAATGAGCAGTTCTTC
TRBJ1-5,TRBV7-8,14,.,once,CASSLDHRQNPQHF,TGTGCCAGCAGCTTAGATCACCGCCAGAATCCCCAGCATTTT
TRBJ1-2,TRBV7-8,12,.,medium-sized,CASSPGNYGYTF,TGTGCCAGCAGCCCGGGGAACTATGGCTACACCTTC
TRBJ1-5,TRBV9,13,.,many,CASSPWGDQPQHF,TGTGCCAGCAGCCCCTGGGGGGATCAGCCCCAGCATTTT